What follows are 4 T cell receptor beta chains derived from one specimen sequenced in a study of T cell changes during pregnancy in multiple sclerosis. Method: immunoSEQ multiplex PCR; TCRdb's copy keeps in-frame clones and lacks some. This table has about 59,000 clones, 93% appearing once. The material was CD4+ T cells from peripheral blood mononuclear cells, obtained before pregnancy. Receptor source: a female donor with multiple sclerosis, enrolled in a pregnancy study.

The chain carries TRBV19 and TRBJ2-7, with 10 bases that match TRBD2. Germline V gives CDR1 LNHDA, CDR2 SQIVND (reference sequence). The CDR3 totals 13 residues. Unmatched junction bases numbered 2, after V lost 9 bases and J lost 0 bases. CDR3 loop: CASGLADSYEQYF. The CDR3 DNA sequence: TGTGCCAGCGGACTAGCGGACTCCTACGAGCAGTACTTC. The full variable domain, rest sourced from reference TRBV19 and TRBJ2-7, is DGGITQSPKYLFRKEGQNVTLSCEQNLNHDAMYWYRQDPGQGLRLIYYSQIVNDFQKGDIAEGYSVSREKKESFPLTVTSAQKNPTAFYLCASGLADSYEQYFGPGTRLTVT.

V usage is TRBV28 and J usage is TRBJ2-3, with D perhaps matching TRBD2 (7 bases). The CDR3 is made up of 15 amino acids. Germline V lookup: CDR1 MDHEN, CDR2 SYDVKM. With 4 bases removed from V and 5 bases from J, the gap between germline ends came to 16 bases. The chain's CDR3 is CASSSRGAGKDTQYF. DNA of the CDR3: TGTGCCAGCAGTTCTCGGGGGGCTGGGAAAGATACGCAGTATTTT.

The chain couples TRBV12-2 to TRBJ2-7; the table's D gene call, TRBD2, was not cross checked with the DNA. TRBV12-2 is assigned pseudogene status. The CDR3 spans 15 residues. CDR3 coding DNA: TGTGCAAGTCGCTTAGGACTAGCGGGCGTCTACGAGCAGTACTTC. This encodes CASRLGLAGVYEQYF.

This chain joins TRBV2 and TRBJ1-2; 8 nucleotides line up with TRBD1. J gave up 8 bases and V 0 bases, and 2 bases lay outside the gene matches. Germline V gene lookup returns CDR1 SNHLY and CDR2 FYNNEI. The CDR3 is 13 amino acids. The CDR3, as DNA: TGTGCCAGCAGTGAAGCACAGGGGGTAGGCTACACCTTC. It encodes CASSEAQGVGYTF.